This T cell receptor beta chain was observed in a study of tumor-infiltrating lymphocytes in localized non-small cell lung cancer. Study-wide context: Tumor tissue and non-adjacent uninvolved lung came from each patient.

Notes on the study in general: Tumors had more T cell infiltration than uninvolved lung, per TCRbeta sequencing and CD3 counts. TCR sequencing covered a subset of patients with enough tissue. No T-cell fraction difference was seen between IM1 and IM2 tumors.

About this clone: The antigen is undetermined.

The method was immunoSEQ multiplex PCR; TCRdb's version includes in-frame clones alone and lacks a portion of them. This table holds 11,000 or so clones, around 85% found once. The germline gives CDR1 SNHLY, CDR2 FYNNEI. The germline V and J ends were trimmed by 6 bases and 3 bases, with 11 bases remaining between them. The CDR3 extends over 14 amino acids. The source is a human donor with non-small cell lung cancer. The specimen was uninvolved lung tissue not adjacent to the tumor. The chain carries TRBV2 and TRBJ2-2, with D tentatively TRBD2 (5 bases). The CDR3, as DNA: TGTGCCAGCAGGAAGGACTCCTACACCGGGGAGCTGTTTTTT. Translated: CASRKDSYTGELFF.